This T cell receptor (beta chain) stems from a study of blood T cell repertoires in COVID-19. Only in-frame clones appear in the TCRdb table, and some are missing; sequencing was by immunoSEQ multiplex PCR. The top ten clones hold roughly 9% of a sample with about 180,000 clones, 88% of them seen once. Losses at the gene ends were 0 bases for V and 3 bases for J; bases not matched to a gene: 7. CDR3 length: 18 amino acids. Germline CDR1 reads MGHRA; CDR2 reads YSYEKL. V and J are TRBV4-1 and TRBJ2-1; 11 nucleotides agree with TRBD2. Sequenced sample: PBMCs or T cells enriched from blood (not recorded which). This clonotype originated in a woman younger than 35 who had recovered from COVID-19. CDR3 bases: TGCGCCAGCAGCCAAGATAGAACCGGGACTAGCGGCTACAATGAGCAGTTCTTC. Protein sequence: CASSQDRTGTSGYNEQFF.